These 13 T cell receptor beta chains were sequenced from one sample in a study of T cells in Graves' hyperthyroidism and ophthalmopathy. RNA transcripts provided the source from which TCR beta CDR3 regions were amplified. The TCR CDR3 was amplified in a first-round RT-PCR using the HTBI primer set. TCRdb called the multiplex PCR reads again in MiXCR, with one record for every CDR3 protein. The sample records 500,000 to 600,000 distinct CDR3 sequences, 16% being singletons. The sequenced sample consisted of blood. All receptors come from a woman aged 18-29 years with Graves' hyperthyroidism.

This clonotype came up many times. CDR3 loop: CSARAGTSIWDEQYF. In DNA form, the CDR3 reads TGCAGTGCTAGAGCCGGGACTAGCATTTGGGACGAGCAGTACTTC. The rearrangement links TRBV20-1 to TRBJ2-7, with TRBD2 identical over 9 bases. The CDR3 spans 15 residues. The ends lost 1 base at V and 5 bases at J; junction bases unmatched: 9. The germline gives CDR1 DFQATT, CDR2 SNEGSKA (reference sequence).

To note about this clonotype: This sequence may be a read error, since a much larger clone differs from it by one base. The chain employs TRBV28 and TRBJ2-4; 8 bases align to TRBD1. In germline, CDR1 is MDHEN, CDR2 SYDVKM. CDR3 length equals 15 residues. CDR3 DNA sequence: TGTGCCAGCAGTATACCGGACAGGGAAAAAAACGTTCAGTACTTC. It codes for CASSIPDREKNVQYF.

This clonotype was observed many times. This chain links TRBV20-1 with TRBJ2-7; possibly TRBD2 for D (6 bases). This CDR3 contains 16 residues. Trimming stripped 0 bases from V and 4 bases from J, with 19 bases between. Germline CDR1 DFQATT, CDR2 SNEGSKA (reference sequence). CDR3 DNA: TGCAGTGCTAGAGACCCGGGAGACTGGAAGGATTACGAGCAGTACTTC. Amino acid sequence: CSARDPGDWKDYEQYF.

This clonotype has a count of ten or more. The genes are TRBV28 and TRBJ1-1, with D possibly being TRBD1 (6 bases). The CDR3 is 15 amino acids. Germline V lookup: CDR1 MDHEN, CDR2 SYDVKM. Trimming left V 6 bases short and J 0 bases short, with 14 bases between. CDR3 protein: CASRLGGALNTEAFF. In nucleotides, the CDR3 is TGTGCCAGCAGACTAGGGGGGGCCCTGAACACTGAAGCTTTCTTT.

This clonotype occurred a few times. The chain links TRBV19 to TRBJ2-3; 12 bases agree with TRBD2. CDR1 is LNHDA and CDR2 is SQIVND in the germline V gene (reference sequence). Trimming took 4 bases from V and 5 from J; bases not matched to a gene: 7. This CDR3 spans 16 amino acids. The CDR3 spells CASSTTSGSVIDTQYF. CDR3 DNA sequence: TGTGCCAGTAGTACGACTAGCGGGAGTGTAATAGATACGCAGTATTTT.

This clonotype was counted many times. The chain links TRBV7-9 to TRBJ1-5; D remains unclear. The germline CDR1 and CDR2 sequences are SEHNR and FQNEAQ (reference sequence). Trimming cost V 5 bases and J 0 bases, with 14 bases left between them. CDR3 length equals 16 residues. Here the CDR3 reads CASSRLDTSSNQPQHF. CDR3 DNA sequence: TGTGCCAGCAGCCGCCTCGACACGAGTAGCAATCAGCCCCAGCATTTT.

This clonotype was counted a few times. The V gene is TRBV28, the J gene TRBJ2-2; TRBD1 aligns across 8 bases. CDR1 is MDHEN, CDR2 SYDVKM, per germline. V lost 11 bases and J lost 4; bases outside the gene matches: 6. CDR3 size: 13 residues. CDR3 coding DNA: TGTGCCGGGGGACAGGTGGGCACCGGGGAGCTGTTTTTT. Amino acid sequence: CAGGQVGTGELFF.

This clonotype was recorded many times. The chain links TRBV7-2 to TRBJ1-1, with D tentatively TRBD1 (6 bases). Looked up from germline, CDR1 is SGHTA and CDR2 is FQGNSA. Trimming stripped 3 bases from V and 5 bases from J, with 13 bases between. There are 14 residues in the CDR3. The CDR3 protein is CASSFIQGGTEAFF. CDR3 in DNA: TGTGCCAGCAGCTTCATACAGGGTGGGACTGAAGCTTTCTTT.

This clonotype showed up just a few times. The chain uses TRBV12-3 or TRBV12-4 and TRBJ2-7; maybe TRBD2 (5 bases). Trimming removed 6 bases from V and 4 bases from J, with 16 bases in between. The length of the CDR3 is 14 residues. CDR3 bases: TGTGCCAGCAGGACTACAGATGGCATATACGAGCAGTACTTC. Encoded protein: CASRTTDGIYEQYF.

The table lists this clonotype with a few counts. The chain links TRBV6-2 or TRBV6-3 to TRBJ1-2; 8 nucleotides match TRBD1. Losses at the gene ends were 10 bases for V and 7 bases for J; bases not matched to a gene: 11. Germline V gene lookup returns CDR1 MNHEY and CDR2 SVGEGT. The CDR3 contains 13 residues. DNA of the CDR3: TGTGCCACCCGCGATACAGGGGGGGCTGGCTACACCTTC. This codes for CATRDTGGAGYTF.

This clonotype was recorded many times. J is TRBJ2-5 and V is TRBV3-1, with a tentative D call TRBD1 (6 bases). V gave up 0 bases and J gave up 5 bases, with 13 bases separating them. Germline CDR1 reads LGHDT; CDR2 reads YNNKEL (reference sequence). The CDR3 runs 15 residues. The CDR3 sequence: CASSQDVGAGETQYF. CDR3 nucleotide sequence: TGTGCCAGCAGCCAAGATGTGGGGGCGGGTGAGACCCAGTACTTC.

The V and J genes are TRBV29-1 and TRBJ1-2, with D unresolved. V was shortened by 4 bases and J by 4 bases, with 13 bases between the two germline ends. Per the germline V gene, CDR1 is SQVTM and CDR2 is ANQGSEA. This CDR3 is built from 13 residues. The CDR3 region is CSVGAVGSYGYTF. CDR3 DNA sequence: TGCAGCGTTGGGGCAGTGGGTAGCTATGGCTACACCTTC.

This chain joins TRBV10-2 and TRBJ1-3; the D gene is possibly TRBD1 (5 bases). The CDR3 contains 15 residues. The germline V and J ends were trimmed by 6 bases and 1 base, with 13 bases remaining between them. Germline CDR1 reads WSHSY; CDR2 reads SAAADI. CDR3 sequence: CASRGVGVSGNTIYF. The CDR3 nucleotides are TGCGCCAGCAGGGGGGTAGGGGTGTCTGGAAACACCATATATTTT.